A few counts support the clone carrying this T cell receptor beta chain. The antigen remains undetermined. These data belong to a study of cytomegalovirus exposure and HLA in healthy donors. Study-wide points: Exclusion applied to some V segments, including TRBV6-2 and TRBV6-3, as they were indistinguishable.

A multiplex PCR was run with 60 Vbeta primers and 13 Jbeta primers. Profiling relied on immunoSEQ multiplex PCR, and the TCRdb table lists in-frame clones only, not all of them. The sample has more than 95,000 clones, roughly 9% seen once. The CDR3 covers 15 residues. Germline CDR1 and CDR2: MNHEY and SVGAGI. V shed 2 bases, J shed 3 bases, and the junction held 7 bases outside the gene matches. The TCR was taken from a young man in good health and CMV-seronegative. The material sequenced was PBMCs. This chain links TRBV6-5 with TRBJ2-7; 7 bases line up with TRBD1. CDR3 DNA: TGTGCCAGCAGTTACGGGGTAGGGGGCTACTACGAGCAGTACTTC. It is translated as CASSYGVGGYYEQYF.